A selection of T cell receptor beta chains follows, all from one sample in a study of cytomegalovirus exposure and HLA in healthy donors. Data came from immunoSEQ multiplex PCR; TCRdb stores just in-frame clones and leaves some out. The sample consists of 120,000 or so clones, about 80% of them appearing once. Material: PBMCs. Every receptor here comes from a man aged 25 to 45 in good health and CMV-seropositive. The CDR3 runs from the conserved cysteine through the conserved F or W. The D gene is left open where the match is weak. Size is stated for part of the rows, as once, few or many counts, or as a class when the clone is expanded.

CDR3nt: TGTGCCAGCAGCTCGCCAGGACAGGGGTACAATGAGCAGTTCTTC
CDR3aa: CASSSPGQGYNEQFF
abundance: -
j_gene: TRBJ2-1
v_gene: TRBV7-9
d_gene: TRBD1

CDR3nt: TGTGCCAGCAGCCTATCACAGGGCCCCAATGAAAAACTGTTTTTT
CDR3aa: CASSLSQGPNEKLFF
abundance: -
j_gene: TRBJ1-4
v_gene: TRBV7-9
d_gene: -

CDR3nt: TGCGCCAGCAGTGACCCGGGACAGCCTAATCAGCCCCAGCATTTT
CDR3aa: CASSDPGQPNQPQHF
abundance: -
j_gene: TRBJ1-5
v_gene: TRBV10-2
d_gene: TRBD1

CDR3nt: TGTGCCAGCTCGGCTCTGGACAGGAACGATGGCTACACCTTC
CDR3aa: CASSALDRNDGYTF
abundance: -
j_gene: TRBJ1-2
v_gene: TRBV18
d_gene: TRBD1

CDR3nt: TGTGCCAGCAGCTCCGGCACTAAAGAGACCCAGTACTTC
CDR3aa: CASSSGTKETQYF
abundance: -
j_gene: TRBJ2-5
v_gene: TRBV13
d_gene: -

CDR3nt: TGCGCCAGCAGCGCCGGGGGGGACTATGGCTACACCTTC
CDR3aa: CASSAGGDYGYTF
abundance: -
j_gene: TRBJ1-2
v_gene: TRBV5-1
d_gene: -

CDR3nt: TGTGCCAGCAGTCCCGGAGAGGTTTCACCCCTCCACTTT
CDR3aa: CASSPGEVSPLHF
abundance: once
j_gene: TRBJ1-6
v_gene: TRBV6-5
d_gene: -

CDR3nt: TGTGCCAGCAGCCGTCACGGGGTGGAGCGAAGACGGCAGCCCCAGCATTTT
CDR3aa: CASSRHGVERRRQPQHF
abundance: -
j_gene: TRBJ1-5
v_gene: TRBV11-2
d_gene: -

CDR3nt: TGTGCCAGCAGTTACATTGCGGGGGCCGGTGGGGAGACCCAGTACTTC
CDR3aa: CASSYIAGAGGETQYF
abundance: -
j_gene: TRBJ2-5
v_gene: TRBV6-5
d_gene: -

CDR3nt: TGTGCCAGCAGCCCGGGACAGTCCTTCTACGAGCAGTACTTC
CDR3aa: CASSPGQSFYEQYF
abundance: -
j_gene: TRBJ2-7
v_gene: TRBV7-8
d_gene: TRBD1

CDR3nt: TGTGCCAGTAGTCGCGAGTACCAAGAGACCCAGTACTTC
CDR3aa: CASSREYQETQYF
abundance: -
j_gene: TRBJ2-5
v_gene: TRBV19
d_gene: -

CDR3nt: TGTGCCAGCAGTCCAGAACAGGGGGCCGGTGAAAAACTGTTTTTT
CDR3aa: CASSPEQGAGEKLFF
abundance: -
j_gene: TRBJ1-4
v_gene: TRBV2
d_gene: TRBD1

CDR3nt: TGTGCCATCAGTGAGTCGAGGACAGCAGCGGCCGAGCAGTACTTC
CDR3aa: CAISESRTAAAEQYF
abundance: -
j_gene: TRBJ2-7
v_gene: TRBV10-3
d_gene: -

CDR3nt: TGTGCCAGCAGCTTAGATCTGGCCCCCACAGATACGCAGTATTTT
CDR3aa: CASSLDLAPTDTQYF
abundance: few
j_gene: TRBJ2-3
v_gene: TRBV11-2
d_gene: -

CDR3nt: TGTGCCAGCAGCCCGCAGGGGGCGGGCAATTCACCCCTCCACTTT
CDR3aa: CASSPQGAGNSPLHF
abundance: -
j_gene: TRBJ1-6
v_gene: TRBV7-2
d_gene: TRBD1

CDR3nt: TGTGCCAGCAGCCCACCCGGGGGTGACATTCAGTACTTC
CDR3aa: CASSPPGGDIQYF
abundance: once
j_gene: TRBJ2-4
v_gene: TRBV11-1
d_gene: -

CDR3nt: TGTGCCAGCAGTTTAACCCACAGGGAGGGGGACTACGAGCAGTACTTC
CDR3aa: CASSLTHREGDYEQYF
abundance: -
j_gene: TRBJ2-7
v_gene: TRBV27
d_gene: -